Below, one T cell receptor (beta chain) is given with its context. These data are taken from a study of shared clonotypes between healthy human individuals. Profiled with immunoSEQ multiplex PCR; TCRdb holds only in-frame clones, not every one. The sample shows about 2.4 million clones, 93% of them seen only once. Germline CDR1 is SEHNR and CDR2 is FQNEAQ (reference sequence). V shed 7 bases, J shed 4 bases, and the junction held 3 bases outside the gene matches. This CDR3 region has 13 residues. The receptor was derived from a man younger than 30 in good health. Some clones in this sample may be carry-over from other donors' samples. Sequencing was done on a sample of naive CD4+ T cells from PBMCs. Documented subset: CD45RA+ positively selected. The chain uses TRBV7-9 and TRBJ2-5, with 10 bases identical to TRBD1. CDR3 sequence (DNA): TGTGCCAGCATCCGGGACAGGGGAGAGACCCAGTACTTC. Protein: CASIRDRGETQYF.